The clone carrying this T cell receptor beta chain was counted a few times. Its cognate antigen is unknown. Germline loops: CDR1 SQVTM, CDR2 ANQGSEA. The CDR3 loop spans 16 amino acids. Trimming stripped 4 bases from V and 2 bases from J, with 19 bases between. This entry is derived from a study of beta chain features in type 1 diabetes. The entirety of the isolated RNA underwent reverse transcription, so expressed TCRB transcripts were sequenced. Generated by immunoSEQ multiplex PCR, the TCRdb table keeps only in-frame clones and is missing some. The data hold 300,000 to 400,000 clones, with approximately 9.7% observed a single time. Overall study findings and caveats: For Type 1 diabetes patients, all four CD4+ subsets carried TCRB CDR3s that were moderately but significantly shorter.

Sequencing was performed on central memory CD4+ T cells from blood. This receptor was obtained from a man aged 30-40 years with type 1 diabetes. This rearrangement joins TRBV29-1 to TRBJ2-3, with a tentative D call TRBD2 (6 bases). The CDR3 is CSVVGRKAGNTDTQYF. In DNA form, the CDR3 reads TGCAGCGTTGTTGGCCGAAAGGCGGGGAACACAGATACGCAGTATTTT.